Below are 22 T cell receptor beta chains sequenced from a single sample in a study of cytomegalovirus exposure and HLA in healthy donors (dated by TCRdb to about 2017). Library preparation was by the immunoSEQ multiplex PCR assay. The multiplex PCR relied on a mix of 60 forward primers for TCR Vbeta segments and 13 reverse primers for TCR Jbeta segments. TCRdb took this table from immuneACCESS and kept in-frame rearrangements with V and J called. Such tables lack part of the clones; where checked against another copy, unresolved V genes explain under half of the gap, and the rest is unexplained. Across this sample there are about 98,000 clones, with under 70% seen only once. About 2.5% of the sample is taken by the ten largest. Sequencing input: PBMCs. The origin of the receptors is a man in his fifties in good health and CMV-seronegative.

Only a few counts were recorded for this clone. The rearrangement links TRBV7-2 to TRBJ1-1, with TRBD1 as a possible D gene (5 bases). CDR1 is SGHTA, CDR2 FQGNSA, per germline. V lost 4 bases and J lost 1, with 7 bases in between. The CDR3 is 13 amino acids. The chain's CDR3 is CASSSTGNTEAFF. For the CDR3, the DNA is TGTGCCAGCAGCTCTACAGGGAACACTGAAGCTTTCTTT.

The chain combines TRBV7-9 with TRBJ2-5; possibly TRBD2 for D (7 bases). This CDR3 comprises 14 residues. From germline, CDR1 is SEHNR and CDR2 FQNEAQ (reference sequence). The V gene lost 7 bases and the J gene lost 4 bases, with 16 bases spanning the gap. The CDR3 region is CASTQGGGLETQYF. The CDR3 nucleotides are TGTGCCAGCACCCAAGGGGGGGGCCTAGAGACCCAGTACTTC.

This chain links TRBV5-1 with TRBJ1-3, with a possible D match to TRBD1 (5 bases). Germline V gene sequence: CDR1 SGHRS, CDR2 YFSETQ. Trimming took off 4 bases at V and 0 bases at J, with 14 bases between the two ends. The CDR3 is made up of 16 amino acids. This CDR3 reads CASSPQPDTSGNTIYF. The CDR3 DNA reads as TGCGCCAGCAGCCCTCAGCCGGACACCTCTGGAAACACCATATATTTT.

This chain joins TRBV7-8 and TRBJ1-2; maybe TRBD1 (5 bases). V was cut by 5 bases and J by 4 bases, with 14 bases left in between. This CDR3 comprises 14 residues. CDR1 SGHVS and CDR2 FQNEAQ come from the germline V gene. This chain's CDR3 is CASSQGGAVYGYTF. In DNA, the CDR3 is TGTGCCAGCAGCCAGGGAGGGGCGGTCTATGGCTACACCTTC.

J is TRBJ2-3 and V is TRBV9; 9 nucleotides align to TRBD2. Per the germline V gene, CDR1 is SGDLS and CDR2 is YYNGEE. CDR3 length equals 19 residues. After removal of 0 bases from V and 2 bases from J, the junction contained 13 bases not matched to a gene. The CDR3 DNA reads TGTGCCAGCAGCGTAGCGAATGGAGGGGTAGCGGGGGTCACAGATACGCAGTATTTT. Its translation: CASSVANGGVAGVTDTQYF.

This clone was detected only a few times. J is TRBJ1-1 and V is TRBV5-6; D not resolved. V dropped 0 bases and J dropped 1 base, with 7 bases sitting between them. The CDR3 is 14 residues long. From germline, CDR1 is SGHDT and CDR2 YYEEEE. The CDR3 DNA follows: TGTGCCAGCAGCTTGGGTCGGGGGAACACTGAAGCTTTCTTT. Encoded protein: CASSLGRGNTEAFF.

V is TRBV5-1 and J is TRBJ2-1, with TRBD2 matching over 7 bases. Germline CDR1 and CDR2: SGHRS and YFSETQ. This CDR3 spans 15 amino acids. V lost 1 base, J lost 4 bases, and 5 bases stayed unmatched. CDR3 region: CASSLPGGIYNEQFF. CDR3 in DNA: TGCGCCAGCAGCTTGCCCGGGGGGATATACAATGAGCAGTTCTTC.

This rearrangement joins TRBV7-9 to TRBJ1-4; D is undetermined. The V end was cut by 5 bases, the J end by 7 bases, with 11 bases between. This CDR3 is 13 amino acids long. Per the germline V gene, CDR1 is SEHNR and CDR2 is FQNEAQ (reference sequence). CDR3 sequence reads: CASSLEYGEKLFF. The CDR3 DNA is TGTGCCAGCAGCCTAGAATACGGTGAAAAACTGTTTTTT.

The chain couples TRBV7-9 to TRBJ1-6; a possible D gene is TRBD1 (5 bases). Germline CDR1 is SEHNR and CDR2 is FQNEAQ (reference sequence). This CDR3 contains 13 residues. The germline V and J ends were trimmed by 10 bases and 6 bases, with 13 bases remaining between them. In DNA form, the CDR3 reads TGTGCCACTGGGGCAGTCCTTAATTCACCCCTCCACTTT. It yields the protein CATGAVLNSPLHF.

The rearrangement joins TRBV5-1 to TRBJ1-5; D is uncertain. The CDR3 consists of 15 residues. Germline loops: CDR1 SGHRS, CDR2 YFSETQ. The germline V and J ends were trimmed by 0 bases and 2 bases, with 9 bases remaining between them. The CDR3 loop is CASSLAGGGNQPQHF. The DNA for the CDR3 is TGCGCCAGCAGCTTGGCGGGCGGGGGCAATCAGCCCCAGCATTTT.

The rearrangement joins TRBV5-5 to TRBJ1-6; 11 bases fit TRBD1. The germline V gene has CDR1 SGHKS and CDR2 YYEKEE (reference sequence). The CDR3 is made up of 15 amino acids. The V gene end was trimmed by 6 bases and the J gene end by 9 bases; junction bases not matched to a gene: 8. DNA for the CDR3: TGTGCCAGCACCTATGGACAGGGGGCCGGTTCACCCCTCCACTTT. It specifies CASTYGQGAGSPLHF.

This clone was seen a single time. Other nucleotide sequences from this sample produce the same CDR3. This rearrangement joins TRBV28 to TRBJ1-2; perhaps TRBD1 as D (5 bases). The ends were cut back, 3 bases at V and 2 bases at J, with 7 bases in the middle. Germline CDR1 MDHEN, CDR2 SYDVKM. The CDR3 spans 13 residues. CDR3 sequence reads: CASSLGGNYGYTF. The CDR3 coding sequence is TGTGCCAGCAGTTTGGGGGGGAACTATGGCTACACCTTC.

The rearrangement uses TRBV29-1 and TRBJ2-1; TRBD2 aligns across 9 bases. Germline V lookup: CDR1 SQVTM, CDR2 ANQGSEA. This CDR3 contains 14 residues. The junction had 5 bases not matched to a gene; V was cut back by 7 bases and J by 1 base. The CDR3: CSGERGVSYNEQFF. In DNA form, the CDR3 reads TGCAGCGGAGAGCGGGGGGTTTCCTACAATGAGCAGTTCTTC.

V gene TRBV4-1 combines with J gene TRBJ2-3; 14 nucleotides align to TRBD2. The CDR3 extends over 17 amino acids. CDR1 and CDR2 (germline): MGHRA, YSYEKL. Trimming cost V 0 bases and J 9 bases; bases outside gene matches: 8. The CDR3 is CASSQEGTSGGRGTQYF. CDR3 sequence (DNA): TGCGCCAGCAGCCAAGAAGGGACTAGCGGGGGCCGAGGGACGCAGTATTTT.

V usage is TRBV29-1 and J usage is TRBJ1-1; D is undetermined. The germline V gene has CDR1 SQVTM and CDR2 ANQGSEA. The CDR3 is made up of 12 amino acids. V lost 3 bases, J lost 1 base, and 6 bases lay in between. This CDR3 is CSVERRNTEAFF. In DNA form, the CDR3 reads TGCAGCGTTGAGCGGCGGAACACTGAAGCTTTCTTT.

DNA for the CDR3: TGTGCCACCCATTGGGGGACAATTTTTAGCAATCAGCCCCAGCATTTT. Translated, it gives CATHWGTIFSNQPQHF. The chain carries TRBV19 and TRBJ1-5; weak D call: TRBD1 (6 bases). V lost 10 bases and J 0 bases, leaving 19 bases between the germline ends. The CDR3 sequence is 16 residues long. Germline CDR1 and CDR2: LNHDA and SQIVND (reference sequence).

J is TRBJ1-5 and V is TRBV7-2, with 8 nucleotides matching TRBD1. CDR1 SGHTA and CDR2 FQGNSA come from the germline V gene. The CDR3 is made up of 16 amino acids. Trimming at V came to 1 base and at J to 3 bases, leaving 5 bases not matched to a gene. CDR3 coding DNA: TGTGCCAGCAGCTTAGAGACAGGGGTTGTCAATCAGCCCCAGCATTTT. Protein: CASSLETGVVNQPQHF. Full variable domain (remainder filled in from reference TRBV7-2 and TRBJ1-5): GAGVSQSPSNKVTEKGKDVELRCDPISGHTALYWYRQSLGQGLEFLIYFQGNSAPDKSGLPSDRFSAERTGGSVSTLTIQRTQQEDSAVYLCASSLETGVVNQPQHFGDGTRLSIL.

This sequence joins TRBV5-5 and TRBJ1-2; the D gene is possibly TRBD1 (5 bases). V gave up 6 bases and J gave up 2 bases, with 14 bases separating them. The CDR3 runs to 14 residues. CDR1 is SGHKS, CDR2 YYEKEE, per germline (reference sequence). The DNA of the CDR3 is TGTGCCAGCACGAAAGGACAACCGAACTATGGCTACACCTTC. This sequence encodes CASTKGQPNYGYTF.

The chain has TRBV29-1 and TRBJ2-2; D is perhaps TRBD2 (6 bases). The CDR3 is 13 residues long. Deletions cut 6 bases from V and 4 bases from J, with 12 bases between. CDR1 and CDR2 from the germline V gene are SQVTM and ANQGSEA. The CDR3 nucleotides read TGCAGCGTGGAGGGCAGGACCACCGGGGAGCTGTTTTTT. It yields the protein CSVEGRTTGELFF.

This clone was picked up a small number of times. The V call is TRBV14, the J call TRBJ1-4; tentatively, D is TRBD1 (6 bases). This CDR3 spans 16 amino acids. Germline V lookup: CDR1 SGHDN, CDR2 FVKESK. Trimming stripped 4 bases from V and 0 bases from J, with 12 bases between. The CDR3 nucleotides read TGTGCCAGCAGCCGCGGGGGCCTAACAACTAATGAAAAACTGTTTTTT. It translates to CASSRGGLTTNEKLFF.

The chain couples TRBV11-3 to TRBJ2-1, with TRBD2 identical over 9 bases. J was trimmed by 10 bases and V by 5 bases; bases with no gene match: 12. The germline gives CDR1 SGHNT, CDR2 YENEEA. This CDR3 region has 15 residues. The CDR3 loop reads CASSASSFSGREQFF. Written as DNA, the CDR3 is TGTGCCAGCAGCGCCTCCTCTTTTAGCGGGAGAGAGCAGTTCTTC.

V gene TRBV15 combines with J gene TRBJ2-3; 14 bases line up with TRBD2. V shed 1 base, J shed 8 bases, and the junction held 14 bases outside the gene matches. Per germline, CDR1 LNHNV and CDR2 YYDKDF (reference sequence). The CDR3 sequence is 19 residues long. The CDR3 spells CATSRGREGLAGVWRTQYF. The CDR3 nucleotides read TGTGCCACCAGCAGAGGCCGAGAGGGACTAGCGGGAGTCTGGCGTACGCAGTATTTT.